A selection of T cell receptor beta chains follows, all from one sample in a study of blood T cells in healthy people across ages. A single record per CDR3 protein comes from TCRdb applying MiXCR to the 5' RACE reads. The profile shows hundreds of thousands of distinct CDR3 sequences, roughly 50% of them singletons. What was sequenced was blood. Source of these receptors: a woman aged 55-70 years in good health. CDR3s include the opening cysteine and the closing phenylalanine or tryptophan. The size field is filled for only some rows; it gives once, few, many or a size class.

CDR3: CASSAREGETQYF; size: NA; J: NA; V: TRBV2
CDR3: CASSLTWENSYEQYF; size: few; J: TRBJ2-7; V: TRBV7-2
CDR3: CASSTPGLGGGETQYF; size: NA; J: TRBJ2-5; V: TRBV9
CDR3: CASSHIGLAEPQYF; size: NA; J: TRBJ2-4; V: TRBV4-2
CDR3: CASTHPPSDSGRPPYEQYF; size: NA; J: TRBJ2-7; V: TRBV7-2
CDR3: CSVLLEGARGMDTQYF; size: NA; J: TRBJ2-3; V: TRBV29-1
CDR3: CASSFRSRDRYTGELFF; size: NA; J: TRBJ2-2; V: TRBV7-6
CDR3: CASVNRGGPSTDTQYF; size: NA; J: TRBJ2-3; V: TRBV28
CDR3: CSYGPTDTQYF; size: few; J: TRBJ2-3; V: TRBV29-1
CDR3: CAWSGTGQGNYGYTF; size: NA; J: TRBJ1-2; V: TRBV30
CDR3: CASSVGPKGYQETQYF; size: NA; J: TRBJ2-5; V: TRBV9
CDR3: CSASLQGRDTQYF; size: NA; J: TRBJ2-3; V: TRBV20-1
CDR3: CASSSMGGLAGAYSYEQYF; size: NA; J: TRBJ2-7; V: TRBV7-6
CDR3: CAGSSPSEGPYEQYF; size: NA; J: TRBJ2-7; V: TRBV27
CDR3: CASSPASAASTDTQYF; size: NA; J: TRBJ2-3; V: TRBV7-3
CDR3: CASTTSQGNYGYTF; size: NA; J: TRBJ1-2; V: TRBV18
CDR3: CASSDQGSGRLYEQYF; size: few; J: TRBJ2-7; V: TRBV25-1
CDR3: CASSLGTSGAETQYF; size: few; J: TRBJ2-5; V: TRBV13
CDR3: CASSVLLAGVYEQYF; size: few; J: TRBJ2-7; V: TRBV7-9
CDR3: CASSKGGQGGTDTQYF; size: few; J: TRBJ2-3; V: TRBV5-1
CDR3: CASSIAGQGARGGKLFF; size: NA; J: TRBJ1-4; V: TRBV7-9
CDR3: CASTPTLGAREAFF; size: NA; J: TRBJ1-1; V: TRBV28
CDR3: CSARVVQGSYGYTF; size: NA; J: TRBJ1-2; V: TRBV20-1
CDR3: CASSFSSSYNEQFF; size: few; J: TRBJ2-1; V: TRBV7-2
CDR3: CASSFSGTETDAQYF; size: NA; J: TRBJ2-3; V: TRBV7-2
CDR3: CASSPSPPYEQYF; size: NA; J: TRBJ2-7; V: TRBV18
CDR3: CASRSSGTGSYNEQFF; size: NA; J: TRBJ2-1; V: TRBV7-2
CDR3: CASSFGLAVETQYF; size: few; J: TRBJ2-5; V: TRBV7-9
CDR3: CASSLATGRNEKLFF; size: few; J: TRBJ1-4; V: TRBV7-9